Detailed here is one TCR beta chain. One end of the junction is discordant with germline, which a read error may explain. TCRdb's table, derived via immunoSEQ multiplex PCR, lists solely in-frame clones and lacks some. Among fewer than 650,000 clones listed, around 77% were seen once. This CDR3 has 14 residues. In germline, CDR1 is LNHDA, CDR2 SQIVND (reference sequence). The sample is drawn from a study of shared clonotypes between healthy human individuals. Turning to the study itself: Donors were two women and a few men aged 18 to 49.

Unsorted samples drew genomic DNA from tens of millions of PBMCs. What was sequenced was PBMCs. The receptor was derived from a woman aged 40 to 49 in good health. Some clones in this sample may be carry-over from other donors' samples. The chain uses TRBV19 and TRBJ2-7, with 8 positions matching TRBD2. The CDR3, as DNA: TGTGCCAGTAATATAGCGCGGGAGGTCTACGAGCAGTACTTC. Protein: CASNIAREVYEQYF. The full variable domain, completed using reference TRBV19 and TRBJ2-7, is DGGITQSPKYLFRKEGQNVTLSCEQNLNHDAMYWYRQDPGQGLRLIYYSQIVNDFQKGDIAEGYSVSREKKESFPLTVTSAQKNPTAFYLCASNIAREVYEQYFGPGTRLTVT.